The clone carrying this T cell receptor (beta chain) was detected a few times. Its matching antigen is unknown. This sample was included in a study of type 1 regulatory T cells. Via MiXCR, TCRdb re-called the reads, giving one row per CDR3 protein. This table has about 68,000 distinct CDR3 sequences, nearly 65% appearing once. Unmatched junction bases numbered 6, after V lost 2 bases and J lost 0 bases. Germline lookup yields CDR1 SGHTA and CDR2 FQGTGA. The CDR3 totals 17 residues. Sequencing was carried out using cultured T cells, either the whole culture or a sorted T cell fraction (not recorded which). The subset was: Tr1-enriched cell product generated in vitro against host alloantigens. The chain uses TRBV7-3 and TRBJ2-1, with TRBD1 identical over 8 bases. The source is a human donor in good health. The CDR3 loop reads CASSLQGGQGSYNEQFF. The CDR3 DNA reads TGTGCCAGCAGCTTACAGGGCGGACAGGGCTCCTACAATGAGCAGTTCTTC.